The 9 T cell receptor beta chains below come from one sample, sequenced in a study of blood T cells in healthy people across ages. A second PCR of roughly 7 to 11 cycles used a sample-barcoded 5' primer and a J-beta primer mix. One entry per CDR3 protein results from TCRdb running MiXCR on the 5' RACE reads. The sample includes 1.5 million to 2 million distinct CDR3 sequences, less than 50% of them seen just once. The sample taken for sequencing was blood. These receptors were taken from a woman between 35 and 50 years old in good health.

The V call is TRBV2, the J call TRBJ2-5, with 11 bases matching TRBD1. The CDR3 totals 15 residues. Trimming cost V 4 bases and J 5 bases; bases outside gene matches: 6. Germline loops: CDR1 SNHLY, CDR2 FYNNEI. CDR3 protein: CASSARTGGLETQYF. CDR3 DNA: TGTGCCAGCAGTGCTAGGACAGGGGGCTTGGAGACCCAGTACTTC. Full variable domain (rest looked up from reference TRBV2 and TRBJ2-5): EPEVTQTPSHQVTQMGQEVILRCVPISNHLYFYWYRQILGQKVEFLVSFYNNEISEKSEIFDDQFSVERPDGSNFTLKIRSTKLEDSAMYFCASSARTGGLETQYFGPGTRLLVL.

The rearrangement uses TRBV25-1 and TRBJ2-2; D possibly corresponds to TRBD1 (6 bases). V dropped 4 bases and J dropped 6 bases, with 12 bases sitting between them. This CDR3 spans 14 amino acids. Germline V gene sequence: CDR1 MGHDK, CDR2 SYGVNS. CDR3 DNA: TGTGCCAGCAGTGCCCACAGGGCGGCCGGGGAGCTGTTTTTT. This codes for CASSAHRAAGELFF. The full variable domain, rest sourced from reference TRBV25-1 and TRBJ2-2, is EADIYQTPRYLVIGTGKKITLECSQTMGHDKMYWYQQDPGMELHLIHYSYGVNSTEKGDLSSESTVSRIRTEHFPLTLESARPSHTSQYLCASSAHRAAGELFFGEGSRLTVL.

A few counts support this clonotype. The chain combines TRBV24-1 with TRBJ2-1, with D maybe TRBD1 (6 bases). The CDR3 extends over 13 amino acids. V lost 6 bases, J lost 6 bases, and 11 bases lay in between. Germline CDR1 KGHDR, CDR2 SFDVKD. Here the CDR3 reads CATSLGTLNEQFF. In DNA form, the CDR3 reads TGTGCCACCAGTCTCGGGACACTCAATGAGCAGTTCTTC.

V and J are TRBV7-2 and TRBJ2-4; 9 bases map to TRBD1. The trim removed 1 base at V and 2 bases at J, leaving 3 bases unmatched. CDR1 SGHTA and CDR2 FQGNSA come from the germline V gene. There are 16 residues in the CDR3. DNA for the CDR3: TGTGCCAGCAGCTTAGAGGGGACAGGGACCAAAAACATTCAGTACTTC. Translation: CASSLEGTGTKNIQYF.

This clonotype was detected only a few times. CDR3 in amino acids: CSVLRAHGGYGYTF. CDR3 DNA sequence: TGCAGCGTTCTACGGGCCCATGGGGGTTATGGCTACACCTTC. This sequence joins TRBV29-1 and TRBJ1-2; tentatively, D is TRBD1 (5 bases). Between the trimmed V and J ends, which lost 5 bases and 5 bases, there was a span of 18 bases. The CDR3 spans 14 residues. CDR1 and CDR2 (germline): SQVTM, ANQGSEA.

This clonotype appeared a few times. The chain has TRBV7-2 and TRBJ1-2; D is perhaps TRBD1 (6 bases). The germline V gene has CDR1 SGHTA and CDR2 FQGNSA. Between the trimmed V and J ends, which lost 1 base and 6 bases, there was a span of 15 bases. CDR3 length: 15 residues. This CDR3 reads CASSLGPRQDNGYTF. The CDR3 bases are TGTGCCAGCAGCTTAGGACCGAGACAGGATAATGGCTACACCTTC.

This clonotype has a handful of counts. The chain combines TRBV11-2 with TRBJ2-3; D not resolved. Germline V gene lookup returns CDR1 SGHAT and CDR2 FQNNGV. Trimming shortened V by 1 base and J by 2 bases, and 13 bases separated the two germline ends. The CDR3 length is 16 residues. CDR3 amino acids: CASSLGRRVSTDTQYF. Here the CDR3 DNA reads TGTGCCAGCAGCTTAGGTCGAAGGGTATCCACAGATACGCAGTATTTT.

The rearrangement uses TRBV3-1 and TRBJ2-7; D might be TRBD2 (6 bases). Germline lookup yields CDR1 LGHDT and CDR2 YNNKEL (reference sequence). V lost 4 bases, J lost 7 bases, and 20 bases lay in between. The CDR3 runs to 15 residues. The DNA for the CDR3 is TGTGCCAGCAGCCCAGATGCGGCGGGGAATCGGGAGCAGTACTTC. It yields the protein CASSPDAAGNREQYF.

V and J are TRBV18 and TRBJ2-5; 8 positions match TRBD1. This CDR3 contains 17 residues. Germline V gene lookup returns CDR1 KGHSH and CDR2 LQKENI. Trimming removed 3 bases from V and 2 bases from J; junction bases left unmatched: 11. CDR3 residues: CASSPGLGQADQETQYF. DNA for the CDR3: TGTGCCAGCTCACCGGGACTGGGACAGGCGGATCAAGAGACCCAGTACTTC.